The present T cell receptor (beta chain) was sequenced within a study of early stage breast cancer tumors. Trimming took 3 bases from V and 6 from J, leaving 18 bases between them. Per germline, CDR1 MNHNS and CDR2 SASEGT. CDR3 length: 15 amino acids. A word on this clone: Its antigen is not known.

Points from the study as a whole: Enriched TCRB sequences shared across patients were mostly commonly generated sequences. In 14 of 16 patients, blood comparison separated tumor from normal breast. Tumors had roughly 2.5-fold higher T cell density than normal breast.

TCRdb keeps only in-frame clones here, not all; method: immunoSEQ multiplex PCR. The top ten hold around 5% of the sample, which has roughly 57,000 clones, around nine tenths seen once. Sequences were obtained from blood. This clonotype was sampled from a person aged 65-85 years with breast cancer. V gene TRBV6-1 combines with J gene TRBJ2-7; unclear D gene. The CDR3 protein is CASSEDLTLTGEQYF. DNA of the CDR3: TGTGCCAGCAGTGAGGATCTTACCCTGACGGGCGAGCAGTACTTC.